What follows describes a single T cell receptor beta chain. It lacks a known antigen. No much larger clone is present one base from it, and per-base qualities are unavailable. The protocol used for the library was the immunoSEQ multiplex PCR assay. DNA from the cultured and isolated CD4+ T cells underwent TCR beta CDR3 sequencing. In the paper's pipeline: The analysis removed non-productive TCR sequences, trimmed reads to the CDR3 region, and retained only CDR3s that were 7 or more amino acids long. Antigen-specific clonotypes were identified using the MANAFEST web app by comparison of expansion in peptide wells against reference cultures. To count as positive, a clone had to show expansion at FDR<0.05 compared with the reference and with all other wells, an odds ratio above 5, and a frequency above 0.1% in two replicate wells. Clonotypes significantly expanded in SARS-CoV-2 spike wells and in at least one common cold coronavirus spike condition were defined as cross-reactive. CDR3 similarity was assessed by Levenshtein distance using the stringdist R package, and unrooted trees were constructed with ape in R 3.6.1. TCRdb took over this immuneACCESS table, retaining in-frame rearrangements with V and J assigned. Such tables are incomplete; in checked studies, under half of the missing clones stem from an unresolved V gene, and the remainder is unexplained. V, J and clone size derive from that table, while D and trimming were established from the DNA sequence. This sample comprises about 38,000 clones, around 70% of them detected only once. More than 20% of the sample belongs to the ten largest clones.

V and J are truncated by 5 bases and 3 bases respectively, leaving an intervening sequence of 16 bases. The germline V gene specifies SGHVS as CDR1 and FQNEAQ as CDR2. CDR3 length: 15 amino acids, cysteine to phenylalanine. Only the CDR3 part of the read is kept: 45 bases, read in frame from the first base. This specimen comes from a study of vaccination effects on CD4 cells after COVID-19 (dated by TCRdb to between 2021 and 2023). Notes on the research overall: Participants received two doses of either the BNT162b2 or the mRNA-1273 mRNA SARS-CoV-2 vaccine. The full study included roughly 10 COVID-19 convalescent patients and several SARS-CoV-2-naive healthy vaccine recipients. In both COVID-19 convalescent patients and infection-naive vaccine recipients, the study compared SARS-CoV-2 spike-specific CD4+ TCR repertoires from before mRNA vaccination with those from after it. In the study, cultures from other donors were sequenced using the Oncomine TCR Beta short-read assay on an Illumina iSeq 100.

Broader findings and caveats from the paper: In healthy vaccine recipients, vaccine-induced clones were almost all SARS-CoV-2 mono-reactive, with only 1 of 255 cross-reactive with common cold coronaviruses. Both infection-induced and vaccine-induced clones contracted markedly at late post-vaccination timepoints, which is consistent with waning T cell responses. Only a small number of convalescent patients were included, and no early post-infection timepoints were available, which limited the study.

The ViraFEST assay stimulated PBMC with viral peptide pools and then used TCR sequencing to identify antigen-specific CD4+ T cell clonotypes by expansion. After around eleven days of culture, CD4+ T cells were isolated with the EasySep CD4+ T cell isolation kit. None of the healthy vaccine recipients had a prior SARS-CoV-2 infection, which was confirmed by nucleocapsid antibody tests that came back negative both before and after vaccination. Around 2 million PBMC per well were cultured in IMDM with around 5% human AB serum, 8.5 to 10 IU/ml IL-2 and gentamicin, plus 10 ug/ml peptides. On days 3 and 7, half of the culture medium was replaced with fresh IL-2-containing medium. Unless otherwise noted, each peptide stimulation condition was cultured in triplicate wells. PBMC were separated from whole blood using Ficoll-Paque Plus gradient centrifugation and were then either cryopreserved at -140C or used fresh. The overlapping peptide pools covered the spike proteins of SARS-CoV-2 and of the common cold coronaviruses HCoV-NL63, HCoV-OC43 and HCoV-229E. Genomic DNA was extracted from cultured CD4+ T cells with the QIAamp micro DNA kit.

The receptor was isolated from a human donor who received a COVID-19 vaccine. The receptor chain draws on TRBV7-8 and TRBJ1-2, with the identity of the D gene unclear. This specimen consisted of CD4+ T cells from PBMCs cultured with SARS-CoV-2 spike peptides, obtained before COVID-19 vaccination. The cell subset or site label here, explained by the study, means: SARS-CoV-2 spike overlapping peptide pool stimulation. The DNA is TGTGCCAGCAGCCTTACCACGACAAGAGACTATGGCTACACCTTC. It codes for CASSLTTTRDYGYTF.